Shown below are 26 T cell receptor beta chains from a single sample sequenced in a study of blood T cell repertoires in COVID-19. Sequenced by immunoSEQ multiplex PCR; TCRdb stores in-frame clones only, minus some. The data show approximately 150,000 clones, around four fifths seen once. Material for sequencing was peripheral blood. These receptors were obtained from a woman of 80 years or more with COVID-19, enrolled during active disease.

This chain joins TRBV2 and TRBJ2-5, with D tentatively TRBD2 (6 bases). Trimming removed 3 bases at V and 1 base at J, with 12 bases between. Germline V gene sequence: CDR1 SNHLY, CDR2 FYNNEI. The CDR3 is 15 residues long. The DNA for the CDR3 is TGTGCCAGCAGTGAGGGGGACGGGAGCCAAGAGACCCAGTACTTC. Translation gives CASSEGDGSQETQYF.

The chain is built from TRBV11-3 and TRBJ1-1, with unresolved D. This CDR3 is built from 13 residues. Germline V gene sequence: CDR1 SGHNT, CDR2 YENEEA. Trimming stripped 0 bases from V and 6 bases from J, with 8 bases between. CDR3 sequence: CASSLDRFAEAFF. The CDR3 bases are TGTGCCAGCAGCTTAGATCGGTTCGCTGAAGCTTTCTTT. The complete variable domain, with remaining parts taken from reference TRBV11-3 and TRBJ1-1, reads EAGVVQSPRYKIIEKKQPVAFWCNPISGHNTLYWYLQNLGQGPELLIRYENEEAVDDSQLPKDRFSAERLKGVDSTLKIQPAELGDSAVYLCASSLDRFAEAFFGQGTRLTVV.

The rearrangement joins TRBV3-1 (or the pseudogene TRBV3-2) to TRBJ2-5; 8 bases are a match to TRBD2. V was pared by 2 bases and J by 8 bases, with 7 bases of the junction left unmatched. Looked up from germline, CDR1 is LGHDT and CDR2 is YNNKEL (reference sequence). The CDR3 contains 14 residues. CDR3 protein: CASSQSRGGYTQYF. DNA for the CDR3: TGTGCCAGCAGCCAATCCCGGGGGGGCTATACCCAGTACTTC.

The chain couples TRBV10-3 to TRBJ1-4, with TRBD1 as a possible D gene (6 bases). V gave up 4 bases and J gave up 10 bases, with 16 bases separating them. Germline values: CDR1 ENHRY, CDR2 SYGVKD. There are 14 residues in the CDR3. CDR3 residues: CAISVGGGGGKLFF. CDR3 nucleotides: TGTGCCATCAGTGTTGGCGGGGGAGGGGGAAAACTGTTTTTT.

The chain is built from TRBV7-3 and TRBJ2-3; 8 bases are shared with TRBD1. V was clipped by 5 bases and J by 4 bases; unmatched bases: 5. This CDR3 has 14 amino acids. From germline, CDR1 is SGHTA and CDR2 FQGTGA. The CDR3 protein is CASSRTGSADTQYF. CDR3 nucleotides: TGTGCCAGCAGCCGGACAGGGTCGGCAGATACGCAGTATTTT. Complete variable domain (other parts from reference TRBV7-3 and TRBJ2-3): GAGVSQTPSNKVTEKGKYVELRCDPISGHTALYWYRQSLGQGPEFLIYFQGTGAADDSGLPNDRFFAVRPEGSVSTLKIQRTERGDSAVYLCASSRTGSADTQYFGPGTRLTVL.

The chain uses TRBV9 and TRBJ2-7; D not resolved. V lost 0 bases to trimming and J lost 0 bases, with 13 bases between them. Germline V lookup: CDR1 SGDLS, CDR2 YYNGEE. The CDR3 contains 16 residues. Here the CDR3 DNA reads TGTGCCAGCAGCGTAGAGGTGGCGGTTAGCTCCTACGAGCAGTACTTC. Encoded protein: CASSVEVAVSSYEQYF.

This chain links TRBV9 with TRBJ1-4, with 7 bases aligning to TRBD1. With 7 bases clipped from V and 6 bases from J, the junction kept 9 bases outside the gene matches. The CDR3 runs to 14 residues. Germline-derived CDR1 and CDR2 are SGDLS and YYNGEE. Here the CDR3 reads CASSGIGTDEKLFF. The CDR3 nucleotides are TGTGCCAGCTCGGGTATCGGGACAGATGAAAAACTGTTTTTT.

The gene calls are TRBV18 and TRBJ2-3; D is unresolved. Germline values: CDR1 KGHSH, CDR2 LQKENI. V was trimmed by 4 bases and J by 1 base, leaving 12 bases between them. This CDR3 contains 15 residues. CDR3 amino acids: CASSRAVQGTDTQYF. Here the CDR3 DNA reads TGTGCCAGCTCACGGGCCGTCCAGGGCACAGATACGCAGTATTTT.

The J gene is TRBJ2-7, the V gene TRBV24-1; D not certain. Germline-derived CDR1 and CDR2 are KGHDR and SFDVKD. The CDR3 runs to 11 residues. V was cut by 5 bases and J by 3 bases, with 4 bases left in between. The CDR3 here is CATSAYYEQYF. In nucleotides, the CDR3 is TGTGCCACCAGTGCGTACTACGAGCAGTACTTC.

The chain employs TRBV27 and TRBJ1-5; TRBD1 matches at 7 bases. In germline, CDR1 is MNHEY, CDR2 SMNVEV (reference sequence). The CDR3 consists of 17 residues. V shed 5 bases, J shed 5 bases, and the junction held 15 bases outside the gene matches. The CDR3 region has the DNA TGTGCCAGCAGTCCAGTGGTCGAGCAGGGGGTTCATCAGCCCCAGCATTTT. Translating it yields CASSPVVEQGVHQPQHF.

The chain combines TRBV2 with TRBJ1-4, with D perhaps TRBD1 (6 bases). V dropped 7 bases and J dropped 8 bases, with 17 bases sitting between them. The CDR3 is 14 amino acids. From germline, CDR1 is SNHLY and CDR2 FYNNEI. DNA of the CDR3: TGTGCCAGCATTGGGGGCGGGCAGGGAGAAAAACTGTTTTTT. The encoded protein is CASIGGGQGEKLFF.

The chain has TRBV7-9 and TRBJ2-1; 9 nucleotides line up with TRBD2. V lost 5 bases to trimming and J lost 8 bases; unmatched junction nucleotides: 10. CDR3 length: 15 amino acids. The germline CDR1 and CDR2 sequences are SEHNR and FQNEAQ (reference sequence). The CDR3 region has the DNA TGTGCCAGCAGCATTCCGGGACTAGCTTTCGATGAGCAGTTCTTC. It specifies CASSIPGLAFDEQFF. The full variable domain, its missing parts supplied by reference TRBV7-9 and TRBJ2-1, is DTGVSQNPRHKITKRGQNVTFRCDPISEHNRLYWYRQTLGQGPEFLTYFQNEAQLEKSRLLSDRFSAERPKGSFSTLEIQRTEQGDSAMYLCASSIPGLAFDEQFFGPGTRLTVL.

The CDR3: CASRDKANTGELFF. Here the CDR3 DNA reads TGTGCCAGCCGGGACAAAGCGAACACCGGGGAGCTGTTTTTT. This sequence joins TRBV6-4 and TRBJ2-2; D may be TRBD1 (6 bases). CDR1 MRHNA and CDR2 SNTAGT come from the germline V gene. The CDR3 is 14 residues long. V shed 8 bases and J shed 0 bases, with 10 bases lying between them.

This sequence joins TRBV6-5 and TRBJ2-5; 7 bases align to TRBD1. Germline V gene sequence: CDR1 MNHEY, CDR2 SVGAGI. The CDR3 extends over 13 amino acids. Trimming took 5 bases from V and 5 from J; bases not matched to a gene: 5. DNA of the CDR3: TGTGCCAGCAGTAACCCAGGGGGTGAGACCCAGTACTTC. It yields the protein CASSNPGGETQYF.

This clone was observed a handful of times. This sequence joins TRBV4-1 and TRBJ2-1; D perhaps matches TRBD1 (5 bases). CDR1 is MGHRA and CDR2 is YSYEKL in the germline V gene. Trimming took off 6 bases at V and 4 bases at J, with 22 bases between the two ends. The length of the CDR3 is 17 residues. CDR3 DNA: TGCGCCAGCAGACGACGGCAGGGCGACGCAAATTACAATGAGCAGTTCTTC. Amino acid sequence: CASRRRQGDANYNEQFF.

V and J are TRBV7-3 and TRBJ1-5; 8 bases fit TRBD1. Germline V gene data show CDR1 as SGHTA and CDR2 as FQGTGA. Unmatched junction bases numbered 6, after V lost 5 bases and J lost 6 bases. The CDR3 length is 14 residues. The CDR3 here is CASSPTGGGQPQHF. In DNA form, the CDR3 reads TGTGCCAGCAGCCCAACAGGGGGGGGTCAGCCCCAGCATTTT.

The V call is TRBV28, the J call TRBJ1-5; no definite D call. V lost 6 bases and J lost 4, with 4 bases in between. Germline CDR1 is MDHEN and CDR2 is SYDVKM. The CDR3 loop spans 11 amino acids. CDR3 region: CASSRNQPQHF. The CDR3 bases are TGTGCCAGCAGCCGTAATCAGCCCCAGCATTTT.

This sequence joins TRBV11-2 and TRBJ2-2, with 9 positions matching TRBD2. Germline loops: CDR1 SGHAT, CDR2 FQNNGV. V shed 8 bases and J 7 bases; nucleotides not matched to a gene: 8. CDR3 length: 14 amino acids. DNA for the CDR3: TGTGCCAGCGGCCGCGGGGGGGCCTACGGGGAGCTGTTTTTT. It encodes CASGRGGAYGELFF.

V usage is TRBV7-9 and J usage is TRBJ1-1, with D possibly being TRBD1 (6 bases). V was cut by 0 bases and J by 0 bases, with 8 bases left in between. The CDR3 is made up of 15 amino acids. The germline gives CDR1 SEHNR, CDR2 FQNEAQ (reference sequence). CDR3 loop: CASSLATGLNTEAFF. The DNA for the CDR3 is TGTGCCAGCAGCTTAGCAACAGGGCTGAACACTGAAGCTTTCTTT.

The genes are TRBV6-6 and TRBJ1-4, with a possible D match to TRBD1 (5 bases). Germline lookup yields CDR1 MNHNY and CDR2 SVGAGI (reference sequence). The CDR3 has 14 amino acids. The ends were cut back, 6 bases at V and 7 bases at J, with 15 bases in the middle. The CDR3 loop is CASRSQGSSEKLFF. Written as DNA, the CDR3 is TGTGCCAGCAGAAGCCAGGGTAGTAGTGAAAAACTGTTTTTT.

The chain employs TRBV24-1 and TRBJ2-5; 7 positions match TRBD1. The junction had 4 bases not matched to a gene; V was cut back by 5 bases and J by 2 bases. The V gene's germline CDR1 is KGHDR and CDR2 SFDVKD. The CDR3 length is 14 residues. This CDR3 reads CATSGVQGQETQYF. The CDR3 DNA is TGTGCCACCAGTGGAGTACAGGGGCAAGAGACCCAGTACTTC.

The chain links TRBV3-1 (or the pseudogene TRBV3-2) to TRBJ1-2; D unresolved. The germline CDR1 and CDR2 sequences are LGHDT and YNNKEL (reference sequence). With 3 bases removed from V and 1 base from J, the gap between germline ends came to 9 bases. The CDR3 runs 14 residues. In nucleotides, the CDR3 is TGTGCCAGCAGCCAGCCACGGGGTAACTATGGCTACACCTTC. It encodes CASSQPRGNYGYTF.

CDR3 region: CASSARGTAVFYGYTF. As DNA, the CDR3 is TGTGCCAGTAGTGCCCGTGGGACAGCCGTCTTCTATGGCTACACCTTC. The chain employs TRBV19 and TRBJ1-2; TRBD1 agrees at 7 bases. The CDR3 is 16 residues long. Germline CDR1 is LNHDA and CDR2 is SQIVND (reference sequence). V lost 5 bases to trimming and J lost 4 bases; unmatched junction nucleotides: 13. Full variable domain (missing parts from reference TRBV19 and TRBJ1-2): DGGITQSPKYLFRKEGQNVTLSCEQNLNHDAMYWYRQDPGQGLRLIYYSQIVNDFQKGDIAEGYSVSREKKESFPLTVTSAQKNPTAFYLCASSARGTAVFYGYTFGSGTRLTVV.

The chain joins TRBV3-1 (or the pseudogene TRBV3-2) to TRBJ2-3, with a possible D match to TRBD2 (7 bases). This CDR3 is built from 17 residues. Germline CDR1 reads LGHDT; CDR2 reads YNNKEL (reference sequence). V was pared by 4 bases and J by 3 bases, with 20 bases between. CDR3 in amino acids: CASSPRVAGAGTDTQYF. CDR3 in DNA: TGTGCCAGCAGCCCGAGGGTGGCGGGGGCCGGGACAGATACGCAGTATTTT.

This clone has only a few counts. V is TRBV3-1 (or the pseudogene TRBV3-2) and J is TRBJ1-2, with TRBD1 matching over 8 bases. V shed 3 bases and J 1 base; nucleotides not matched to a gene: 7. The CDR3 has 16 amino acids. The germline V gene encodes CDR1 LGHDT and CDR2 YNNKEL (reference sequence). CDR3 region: CASSQSHRGSNYGYTF. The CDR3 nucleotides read TGTGCCAGCAGCCAGTCCCACAGGGGGAGTAACTATGGCTACACCTTC.

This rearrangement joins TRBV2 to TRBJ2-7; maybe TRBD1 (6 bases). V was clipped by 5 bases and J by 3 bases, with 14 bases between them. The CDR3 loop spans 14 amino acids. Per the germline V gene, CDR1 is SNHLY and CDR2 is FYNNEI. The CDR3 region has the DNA TGTGCCAGCAGTCCCAGGACAGATAGCTACGAGCAGTACTTC. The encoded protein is CASSPRTDSYEQYF.